This record covers a single TCR beta chain. Its antigen target is currently unknown. Base qualities are missing; no much larger clone stands one base away. Collaborating institutions collected whole blood in K2EDTA tubes following their own protocols. For TCRbeta analysis, collaborators shipped samples as frozen whole blood, isolated PBMCs, or DNA extracted from either of those sample types. The data derive from a study of blood T cell repertoires in COVID-19 (dated by TCRdb to 2018 to 2021). Study-level background: The collaborator samples originated in the United States, Italy and Spain and spanned the acute and convalescent phases of COVID-19. A freely available public database, intended as a resource for researchers studying the immune response to SARS-CoV-2, is where the repertoires were released. Where available, HLA class I and class II types were obtained from metadata supplied by the sample provider rather than from assay-based typing. Samples came from the ongoing ImmuneRACE study (first 160 participants) plus 1,254 subjects from 6 global collaborators. The prospective study material was composed of cDNA or gDNA derived from T cells, B-cell-depleted T cells, or PBMCs. Deeply sampled blood TCRbeta repertoires from subjects exposed to, actively infected with, or recovered from COVID-19 were included in the dataset. Sample metadata almost always included a de-identified subject ID, COVID-19 status, age in years and sex.

Trimming removed 3 bases from V and 6 bases from J; the gene matches leave 17 bases unexplained. For CDR1 and CDR2, the germline V gene lists ENHRY and SYGVKD. Counted from cysteine to phenylalanine, this CDR3 has 18 amino acids. The retained sequence is limited to the CDR3, 54 bases, with the frame set at the first base. General conclusions and limits of the study: The amount of clinical and demographic metadata varied by source and participant and was provided uncurated.

TCRbeta CDR3 regions were amplified from genomic DNA using the immunoSEQ Assay, a bias-controlled multiplex PCR. The study's own analysis went as follows. Within the assay, amplification of reference gene primers was used to estimate how many nucleated cells each sample contained. To quantify the absolute abundance of each unique TCRbeta CDR3 rearrangement, sequence reads were collapsed and filtered. For each sample, productive Simpson clonality was calculated by taking the square root of Simpson's diversity index across productive rearrangements. Here the immuneACCESS table is served through TCRdb, limited to in-frame sequences with V and J called. Missing clones are a known gap in these copies; in checked studies unresolved V genes cover under half, and the rest lacks a known reason. V and J calls and clone size are as listed in that table; D and trimming were resolved from the DNA. The sample table contains about 33,000 clones; only one count was recorded for approximately 91% of them. Of the sample, around a fifth falls within the top ten clones.

This sequence originates from a man aged 65 to 85 with acute or convalescent COVID-19. Recombination joined TRBV10-3 with TRBJ2-7; 10 nucleotides in the junction match TRBD2. The material sequenced was peripheral blood. CDR3 reads: CAISDNSGRRSYSAEQYF. The bases are TGTGCCATCAGTGATAATAGCGGGAGGAGAAGTTATTCGGCCGAGCAGTACTTC.